The 14 T cell receptor beta chains reported below all come from one sample, sequenced in a study of CD8 T cells in ankylosing spondylitis (dated 2017 in TCRdb). The full study reports these points: Blood from ankylosing spondylitis patients appeared to be characterized by a TCR beta motif composed of under 10 highly homologous amino acid variants.

Their recognized antigens are unknown. The library came from 5' RACE. TCRdb names Illumina HiSeq 2500 as the instrument used. TCRdb reran the public reads through fastp at Q25 and MiXCR, keeping productive beta chains. Entries that share a CDR3 protein sequence are merged under the most common genes and DNA. Counted in this sample were some 840,000 distinct CDR3 sequences; 12% of them appeared once. The ten largest clones represent less than 0.65% of the sample. Material for sequencing was blood, either unsorted or a sorted T cell fraction (not recorded which). All receptors derive from a male donor with ankylosing spondylitis.

A few counts support this clonotype. The V and J genes are TRBV20-1 and TRBJ2-5; 9 nucleotides align to TRBD1. Germline trimming cut 5 bases from V and 5 bases from J; bases unmatched to any gene: 3. Germline V gives CDR1 DFQATT, CDR2 SNEGSKA (reference sequence). This CDR3 is built from 12 residues. CDR3 nucleotide sequence: TGCAGTGCTTGGGACAGGGTGGAGACCCAGTACTTC. Translation gives CSAWDRVETQYF.

This clonotype turned up a few times. The genes are TRBV4-3 and TRBJ2-3; no definite D call. The CDR3 has 16 amino acids. Per germline, CDR1 LGHNA and CDR2 YSLEER. V was clipped by 0 bases and J by 1 base, with 11 bases between them. This chain's CDR3 is CASSQDSVRGTDTQYF. CDR3 bases: TGCGCCAGCAGCCAAGATTCGGTACGGGGCACAGATACGCAGTATTTT.

In this sample, this clonotype turned up a few times. The gene calls are TRBV20-1 and TRBJ1-5, with D unclear. Germline assignment: CDR1 DFQATT and CDR2 SNEGSKA (reference sequence). The CDR3 consists of 14 residues. The V end lost 0 bases, the J end lost 0 bases, and 6 bases lay between the germline ends. CDR3: CSARDLYSNQPQHF. CDR3 sequence (DNA): TGCAGTGCTAGAGATCTCTATAGCAATCAGCCCCAGCATTTT.

This clonotype occurred a few times. The chain couples TRBV21-1 to TRBJ1-2; the listed D gene, TRBD1, was not tested against the DNA. TRBV21-1 counts as a pseudogene. This CDR3 has 15 residues. The chain's CDR3 is CASSIRGRLNYGYTF. The CDR3 DNA is TGTGCCAGCAGCATTAGGGGACGACTAAACTATGGCTACACCTTC.

As regards this clonotype: A read error is likely, as this CDR3 ends without the conserved phenylalanine or tryptophan. J is TRBJ2-7 and V is TRBV20-1; 12 positions agree with TRBD2. J lost 3 bases, V lost 0 bases, and 9 bases had no gene match. Looked up from germline, CDR1 is DFQATT and CDR2 is SNEGSKA (reference sequence). The CDR3 extends over 17 amino acids. CDR3 coding DNA: TGCAGTGCTAGAGATCTCGAGACTAGCGGGAGAAACTACGAGCAGTACCTC. This codes for CSARDLETSGRNYEQYL.

V and J are TRBV20-1 and TRBJ2-2; 12 nucleotides match TRBD2. The CDR3 covers 16 residues. V dropped 2 bases and J dropped 7; count of bases not matched to a gene: 8. In germline, CDR1 is DFQATT, CDR2 SNEGSKA (reference sequence). CDR3 coding DNA: TGCAGTGCTAGACGACTAGCGGGAGTGGGGGACGGGGAGCTGTTTTTT. This sequence encodes CSARRLAGVGDGELFF.

CDR3 amino acids: CASSLGLAGAGEQFF. The CDR3 DNA is TGTGCCAGCAGCTTGGGACTAGCGGGAGCGGGTGAGCAGTTCTTC. This chain joins TRBV7-2 and TRBJ2-1, with 14 bases that match TRBD2. This CDR3 comprises 15 residues. CDR1 is SGHTA and CDR2 is FQGNSA in the germline V gene. J gave up 9 bases and V 3 bases, and 4 bases lay outside the gene matches.

This clonotype was observed at least ten times. The chain combines TRBV4-3 with TRBJ2-2; the D gene is possibly TRBD2 (6 bases). V was clipped by 4 bases and J by 2 bases, with 11 bases between them. The CDR3 covers 15 residues. Germline CDR1 LGHNA, CDR2 YSLEER. CDR3 sequence reads: CASSRVGGNTGELFF. For the CDR3, the DNA is TGCGCCAGCAGCCGCGTCGGGGGTAACACCGGGGAGCTGTTTTTT.

This clonotype has ten or more counts. This chain joins TRBV4-2 and TRBJ2-1; 7 nucleotides line up with TRBD1. V was clipped by 2 bases and J by 4 bases; unmatched bases: 5. CDR1 and CDR2 from the germline V gene are LGHNA and YNFKEQ. This CDR3 is built from 15 residues. CDR3 amino acids: CASSQRQGPYNEQFF. CDR3 bases: TGTGCCAGCAGCCAAAGACAGGGCCCGTACAATGAGCAGTTCTTC.

This clonotype occurred a few times. The chain employs TRBV20-1 and TRBJ2-1; D is tentatively TRBD1 or TRBD2 (5 bases each). Per the germline V gene, CDR1 is DFQATT and CDR2 is SNEGSKA (reference sequence). The V end was cut by 3 bases, the J end by 3 bases, with 12 bases between. The length of the CDR3 is 14 residues. CDR3 in DNA: TGCAGTGCTAGTCCCGGGACCCACTACAATGAGCAGTTCTTC. Amino acid sequence: CSASPGTHYNEQFF.

The chain carries TRBV29-1 and TRBJ1-1; maybe TRBD1 (5 bases). CDR1 and CDR2 (germline): SQVTM, ANQGSEA. CDR3 length: 13 residues. Trimming stripped 4 bases from V and 2 bases from J, with 11 bases between. CDR3 DNA: TGCAGCGTTGGCGACAGAATCAACACTGAAGCTTTCTTT. Amino acids: CSVGDRINTEAFF.

This clonotype turned up a few times. The rearrangement uses TRBV5-4 and TRBJ1-3; D remains unclear. Looked up from germline, CDR1 is SGHNT and CDR2 is YYREEE (reference sequence). The CDR3 consists of 11 residues. CDR3 sequence reads: CAYGVGNTIYF. CDR3 nucleotides: TGTGCATATGGGGTTGGAAACACCATATATTTT.

This clonotype has more than one count but fewer than ten. Mismatch with germline at one junction end may stem from a read error. CDR3 residues: CSARDFLGRVGF. The CDR3 DNA reads as TGCAGTGCTAGAGACTTCCTCGGGCGGGTTGGTTTT. J is TRBJ2-3 and V is TRBV20-1; tentative D call: TRBD2 (5 bases). CDR3 length equals 12 residues. The germline V gene encodes CDR1 DFQATT and CDR2 SNEGSKA (reference sequence).

The chain employs TRBV4-3 and TRBJ2-7; possibly TRBD1 for D (6 bases). The CDR3 has 15 amino acids. Germline V gives CDR1 LGHNA, CDR2 YSLEER. The V end was cut by 4 bases, the J end by 0 bases, with 13 bases between. The CDR3 coding sequence is TGCGCCAGCAGCCGCCACAGGGCCCCCTCCTACGAGCAGTACTTC. Its protein product is CASSRHRAPSYEQYF.